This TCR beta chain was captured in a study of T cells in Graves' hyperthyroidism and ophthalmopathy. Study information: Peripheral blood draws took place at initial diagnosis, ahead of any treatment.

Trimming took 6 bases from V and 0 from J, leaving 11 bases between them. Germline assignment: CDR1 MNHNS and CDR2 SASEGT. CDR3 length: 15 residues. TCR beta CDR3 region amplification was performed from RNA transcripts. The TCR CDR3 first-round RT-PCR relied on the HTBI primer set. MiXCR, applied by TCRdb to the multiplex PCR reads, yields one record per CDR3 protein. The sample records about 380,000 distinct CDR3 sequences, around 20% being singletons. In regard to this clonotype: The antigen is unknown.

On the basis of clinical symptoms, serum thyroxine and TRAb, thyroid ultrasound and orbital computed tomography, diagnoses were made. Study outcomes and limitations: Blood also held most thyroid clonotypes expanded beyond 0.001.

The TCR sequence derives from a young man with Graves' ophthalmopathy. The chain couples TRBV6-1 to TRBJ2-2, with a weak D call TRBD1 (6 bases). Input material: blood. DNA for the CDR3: TGTGCCAGCAGGGGGGACACATCGAACACCGGGGAGCTGTTTTTT. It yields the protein CASRGDTSNTGELFF.